This TCR beta chain was sequenced for a study of blood T cell repertoires in COVID-19. Study-wide context: Specimens from acute and convalescent COVID-19 originated in the United States, Italy and Spain.

The CDR3 runs to 15 residues. The trim removed 9 bases at V and 6 bases at J, leaving 13 bases unmatched. CDR1 and CDR2 (germline): MNHEY, SMNVEV (reference sequence). Original processing methods: Reference gene primer amplification in the assay estimated nucleated cell counts. Clones were read by immunoSEQ multiplex PCR, and TCRdb kept only the in-frame ones, dropping some. The V and J calls and clone size were taken over from that table, and D and trimming were inferred from the DNA. The sample holds 200,000 to 250,000 clones, 83% seen once. This TCR was recovered from a woman aged 50 to 65 who had been exposed to COVID-19. Sample: PBMCs or T cells enriched from blood (not recorded which). This sequence joins TRBV27 and TRBJ1-2, with TRBD1 matching 10 bases. The CDR3 DNA reads as TGTGCCAGTCCCCCGAACCTAGACAGGGGGCATGGCTACACCTTC. Its protein is CASPPNLDRGHGYTF.